These T cell receptor beta chains were read from a single sample in a study of T cells in narcolepsy. TCRdb keeps only in-frame clones here, not all; method: immunoSEQ multiplex PCR. Here the sample spans more than 1,500 clones, roughly 21% being singletons. Their specific antigens are unknown. Sequencing input: cultured CD4+ T cells from cerebrospinal fluid. Receptors were obtained from a human donor with narcolepsy. The CDR3 runs from the conserved cysteine through the conserved F or W. The order of the fields is V gene, J gene, clone size, D gene, CDR3 length, CDR3 DNA, CDR3 protein. D genes are given only for firm matches. A clone size is listed for some rows: how often the clone was seen (once, few, many), or a class if it is expanded.

TRBV6-5	TRBJ1-3	few	-	15	TGTGCCATCAGCCCGGACGGAGACAACGGAAACACCATATATTTT	CAISPDGDNGNTIYF
TRBV7-2	TRBJ2-2	-	-	16	TGTGCCAGCAGCTCCAGGGGGGTTATGGGCGCCGGGGAGCTGTTTTTT	CASSSRGVMGAGELFF
TRBV11-1	TRBJ1-1	few	-	11	TGTGCCAGCAGCGTAGGAGGGATTGGTTTCTTT	CASSVGGIGFF
TRBV4-3	TRBJ1-3	medium-sized	-	15	TGCGCCAGCAGCCAGTCTATAACACCTGGAAACACCATATATTTT	CASSQSITPGNTIYF
TRBV7-2	TRBJ1-3	-	-	17	TGTGCCAGCAGCTTGGCATTGGGGGGGCTCGGAGGAAACACCATATATTTT	CASSLALGGLGGNTIYF
TRBV6-4	TRBJ1-2	-	-	15	TGTGCCAGCAGTGAATCTCGGGGGGCACAATATGGCTACACCTTC	CASSESRGAQYGYTF
TRBV7-3	TRBJ2-3	-	-	14	TGTGCCAGCAGCTTAGGAGATAGCACAGATACGCAGTATTTT	CASSLGDSTDTQYF
TRBV21-1	TRBJ2-7	-	-	12	TGTGCCAGCAGCCCATCTTCCTACGAGCAGTACTTC	CASSPSSYEQYF
TRBV5-1	TRBJ2-5	large	-	15	TGCGCCAGCAGCTTGGTCGACTCATCTCAAGAGACCCAGTACTTC	CASSLVDSSQETQYF
TRBV4-1	TRBJ1-3	-	-	15	TGCGCCAGCAGCCAGTCTATAACACCTGGAAACACCATATATTTT	CASSQSITPGNTIYF
TRBV7-3	TRBJ2-1	-	-	15	TGTGCCAGCAGCTTAAGAGGGGCAGCCTACAATGAGCAGTTCTTC	CASSLRGAAYNEQFF
TRBV7-8	TRBJ2-1	-	-	15	TGTGCCAGCAGCTTGGAGGGGGGGGCTAGGTATGAGCAGTTCTTC	CASSLEGGARYEQFF
TRBV7-2	TRBJ2-2	-	-	13	TGCGCCAGCAGCCAATTAACGAGCGGGGAGCTGTTTTTT	CASSQLTSGELFF
TRBV7-9	TRBJ2-1	-	TRBD2	13	TGTGCCAGCAGCTGGGGGAGGGGCAATGAGCAGTTCTTC	CASSWGRGNEQFF
TRBV11-2	TRBJ2-5	-	TRBD2	16	TGTGCCAGCAGCTTAGTTCCGGGACCGAGCGGGAAGACCCAGTACTTC	CASSLVPGPSGKTQYF
TRBV27	TRBJ2-1	-	-	15	TGTGCCAGCAGCCGGGCGGACCGCTCCTGCAATGAGCAGTTCTTC	CASSRADRSCNEQFF
TRBV7-2	TRBJ1-1	large	-	14	TGTGCCAGCAGCTTAGATCGGAGGGGCACTGAAGCTTTCTTT	CASSLDRRGTEAFF
TRBV4-3	TRBJ2-2	medium-sized	TRBD2	18	TGCGCCAGCAGCCAAGGGACTAGCGGGGTCTCTTACACCGGGGAGCTGTTTTTT	CASSQGTSGVSYTGELFF
TRBV15	TRBJ2-3	-	TRBD2	15	TGTGCCACCAGCAGGGCGGGGGGACTACCAGATACGCAGTATTTT	CATSRAGGLPDTQYF
TRBV5-4	TRBJ2-6	-	-	15	TGTGCCAGCACCCGGGGGGCCTCTGGGGCCAACGTCCTGACTTTC	CASTRGASGANVLTF
TRBV7-2	TRBJ2-4	medium-sized	-	16	TGTGCCAGCAGCCTAATTGGGGATCTAGCCAAAAACATTCAGTACTTC	CASSLIGDLAKNIQYF
TRBV6-5	TRBJ2-7	-	-	14	TGTGCCAGCAGTGCACAGGGACCTACGTACGAGCAGTACTTC	CASSAQGPTYEQYF
TRBV7-2	TRBJ2-3	few	-	13	TGTGCCAGCAGCTTAAACCCCCGCGATACGCAGTATTTT	CASSLNPRDTQYF
TRBV6-6	TRBJ1-5	-	-	15	TGTGCCAGCAGCCCTACAAGGGGGAGCAATCAGCCCCAGCATTTT	CASSPTRGSNQPQHF
TRBV7-3	TRBJ2-2	-	-	15	TGCGCCAGCAGCCAAGATGTCGGCCCGGAGAGAGGGCTGTTTTTT	CASSQDVGPERGLFF
TRBV4-3	TRBJ1-2	few	-	13	TGCGCCAGCAGCCAAGATGCCGGGTCGAGCTACACCTTC	CASSQDAGSSYTF
TRBV5-6	TRBJ1-2	-	-	15	TGTGCCAGCAGTTACTCCTTGACTCTGGGCTATGGCTACACCTTC	CASSYSLTLGYGYTF